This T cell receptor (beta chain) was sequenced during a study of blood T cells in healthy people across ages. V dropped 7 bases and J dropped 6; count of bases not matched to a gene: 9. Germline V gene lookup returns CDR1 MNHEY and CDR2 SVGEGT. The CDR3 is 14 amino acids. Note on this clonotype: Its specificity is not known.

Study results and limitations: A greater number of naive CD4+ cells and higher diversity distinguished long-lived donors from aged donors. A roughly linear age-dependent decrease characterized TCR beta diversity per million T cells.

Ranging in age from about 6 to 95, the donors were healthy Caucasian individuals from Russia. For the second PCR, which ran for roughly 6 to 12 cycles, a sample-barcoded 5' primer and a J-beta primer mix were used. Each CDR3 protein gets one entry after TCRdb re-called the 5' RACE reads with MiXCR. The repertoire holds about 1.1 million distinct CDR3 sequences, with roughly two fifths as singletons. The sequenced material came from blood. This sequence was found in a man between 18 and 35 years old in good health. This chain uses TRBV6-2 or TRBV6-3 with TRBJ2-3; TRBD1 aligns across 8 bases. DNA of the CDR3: TGTGCCAGCACCTTCTCAGGGGGCGTCGATACGCAGTATTTT. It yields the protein CASTFSGGVDTQYF.